This is a list of T cell receptor beta chains from one sample in a study of cytomegalovirus exposure and HLA in healthy donors. Libraries were prepared by immunoSEQ multiplex PCR; TCRdb keeps only in-frame clonotypes and omits some of them. The repertoire holds more than 80,000 clones, with about 81% as singletons. The sample taken for sequencing was PBMCs. Receptors were obtained from a man aged 55 to 70 in good health and CMV-seronegative. Each CDR3 is given with its conserved first and last residue. The order of the fields is V gene, clone size, D gene, J gene, CDR3 protein, CDR3 DNA. A D gene is named only where the DNA matches it firmly. Size is omitted from some rows. Given values are once, few, many or a class for expanded clones.

v_call: TRBV11-2; clone_size: NA; d_call: NA; j_call: TRBJ2-7; cdr3_aa: CASSLGIGRELNYEQYF; cdr3_nt: TGTGCCAGCAGCTTAGGAATTGGTCGGGAACTAAATTACGAGCAGTACTTC
v_call: TRBV14; clone_size: few; d_call: NA; j_call: TRBJ1-2; cdr3_aa: CASSQDTGSGNGYTF; cdr3_nt: TGTGCCAGCAGCCAAGATACAGGGTCGGGAAATGGCTACACCTTC
v_call: TRBV15; clone_size: NA; d_call: TRBD2; j_call: TRBJ2-3; cdr3_aa: CATSRDGGGGADTQYF; cdr3_nt: TGTGCCACCAGCAGAGATGGGGGCGGGGGGGCAGATACGCAGTATTTT
v_call: TRBV9; clone_size: NA; d_call: TRBD1; j_call: TRBJ1-1; cdr3_aa: CASSGGTGGNTEAFF; cdr3_nt: TGTGCCAGCAGCGGGGGGACAGGAGGCAACACTGAAGCTTTCTTT
v_call: TRBV19; clone_size: NA; d_call: NA; j_call: TRBJ2-7; cdr3_aa: CASSGRQATYEQYF; cdr3_nt: TGTGCCAGTAGTGGCCGACAGGCCACCTACGAGCAGTACTTC
v_call: TRBV6-1; clone_size: NA; d_call: NA; j_call: TRBJ1-1; cdr3_aa: CASSEGQTEAFF; cdr3_nt: TGTGCCAGCAGTGAAGGGCAGACTGAAGCTTTCTTT
v_call: TRBV28; clone_size: many; d_call: NA; j_call: TRBJ1-3; cdr3_aa: CASSLPSSGNTIYF; cdr3_nt: TGTGCCAGCAGTCTCCCGAGCTCTGGAAACACCATATATTTT
v_call: TRBV19; clone_size: NA; d_call: NA; j_call: TRBJ1-4; cdr3_aa: CASSMYTGSNEKLFF; cdr3_nt: TGTGCCAGTAGTATGTATACAGGGTCGAATGAAAAACTGTTTTTT
v_call: TRBV19; clone_size: NA; d_call: TRBD1; j_call: TRBJ2-7; cdr3_aa: CASSHDRVDPEQYF; cdr3_nt: TGTGCCAGTAGTCATGACAGGGTCGACCCCGAGCAGTACTTC
v_call: TRBV7-9; clone_size: NA; d_call: NA; j_call: TRBJ2-3; cdr3_aa: CASSLWPSGTDTQYF; cdr3_nt: TGTGCCAGCAGCTTATGGCCTAGTGGCACAGATACGCAGTATTTT
v_call: TRBV29-1; clone_size: NA; d_call: NA; j_call: TRBJ1-5; cdr3_aa: CSARQGNQPQHF; cdr3_nt: TGCAGCGCTCGACAGGGCAATCAGCCCCAGCATTTT
v_call: TRBV19; clone_size: NA; d_call: TRBD1; j_call: TRBJ2-7; cdr3_aa: CASSRQGASGEQYF; cdr3_nt: TGTGCCAGTAGTCGGCAGGGGGCTTCGGGCGAGCAGTACTTC